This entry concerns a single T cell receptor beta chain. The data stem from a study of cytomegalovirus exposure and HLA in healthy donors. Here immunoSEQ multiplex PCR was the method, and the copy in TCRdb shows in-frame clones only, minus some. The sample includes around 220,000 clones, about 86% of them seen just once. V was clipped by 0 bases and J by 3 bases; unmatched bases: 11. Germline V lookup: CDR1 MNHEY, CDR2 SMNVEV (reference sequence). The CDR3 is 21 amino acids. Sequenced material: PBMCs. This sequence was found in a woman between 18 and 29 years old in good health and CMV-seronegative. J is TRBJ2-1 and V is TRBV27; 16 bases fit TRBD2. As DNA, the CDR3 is TGTGCCAGCAGTTTATCACCGGGACTAGCGGGAGGGTCCTATAACTACAATGAGCAGTTCTTC. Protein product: CASSLSPGLAGGSYNYNEQFF.